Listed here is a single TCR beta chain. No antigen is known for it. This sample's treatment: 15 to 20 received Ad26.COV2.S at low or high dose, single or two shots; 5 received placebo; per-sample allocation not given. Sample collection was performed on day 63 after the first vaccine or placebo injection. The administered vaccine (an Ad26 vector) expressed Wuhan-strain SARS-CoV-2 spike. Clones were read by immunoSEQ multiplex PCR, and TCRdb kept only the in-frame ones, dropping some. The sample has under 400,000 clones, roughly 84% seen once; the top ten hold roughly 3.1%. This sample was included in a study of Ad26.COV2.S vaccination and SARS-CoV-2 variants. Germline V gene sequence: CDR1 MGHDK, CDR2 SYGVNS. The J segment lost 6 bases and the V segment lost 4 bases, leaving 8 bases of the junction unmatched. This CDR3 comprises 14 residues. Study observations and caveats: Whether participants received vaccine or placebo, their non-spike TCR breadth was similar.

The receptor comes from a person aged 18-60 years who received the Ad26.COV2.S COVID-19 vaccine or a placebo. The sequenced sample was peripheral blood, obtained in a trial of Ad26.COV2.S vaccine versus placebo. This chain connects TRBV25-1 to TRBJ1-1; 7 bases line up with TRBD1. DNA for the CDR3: TGTGCCAGCAGTGCGGACAGAACAGGGGCTGAAGCTTTCTTT. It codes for CASSADRTGAEAFF. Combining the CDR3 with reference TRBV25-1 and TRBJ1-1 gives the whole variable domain EADIYQTPRYLVIGTGKKITLECSQTMGHDKMYWYQQDPGMELHLIHYSYGVNSTEKGDLSSESTVSRIRTEHFPLTLESARPSHTSQYLCASSADRTGAEAFFGQGTRLTVV.